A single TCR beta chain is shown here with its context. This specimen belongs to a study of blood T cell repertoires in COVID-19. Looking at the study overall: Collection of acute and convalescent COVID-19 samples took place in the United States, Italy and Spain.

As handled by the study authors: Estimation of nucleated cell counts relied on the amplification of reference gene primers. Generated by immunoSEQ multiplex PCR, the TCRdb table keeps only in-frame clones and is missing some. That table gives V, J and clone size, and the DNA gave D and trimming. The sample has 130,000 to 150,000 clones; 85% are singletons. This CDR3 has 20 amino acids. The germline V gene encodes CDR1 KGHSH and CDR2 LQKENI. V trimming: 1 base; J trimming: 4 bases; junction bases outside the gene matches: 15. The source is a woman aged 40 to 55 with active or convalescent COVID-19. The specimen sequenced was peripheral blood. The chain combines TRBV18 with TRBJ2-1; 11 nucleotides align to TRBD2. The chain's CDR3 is CASSPRFVGTSGSRYNEQFF. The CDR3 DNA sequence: TGTGCCAGCTCACCACGGTTTGTCGGCACTAGCGGGAGTAGGTACAATGAGCAGTTCTTC.